This T cell receptor beta chain emerged from a study of blood T cell repertoires in COVID-19. The CDR3 totals 12 residues. The V gene's germline CDR1 is SGHVS and CDR2 FNYEAQ. V was clipped by 5 bases and J by 10 bases, with 14 bases between them. The protocol was immunoSEQ multiplex PCR, while the TCRdb copy is restricted to in-frame clones and leaves out a portion. The data show just over 300,000 clones, approximately 83% seen once. The rearrangement links TRBV7-6 to TRBJ1-2; no clear D. The sequence came from a man under 40 who had recovered from COVID-19. The specimen sequenced was PBMCs or T cells enriched from blood (not recorded which). The CDR3: CASSAIGSDYTF. Written as DNA, the CDR3 is TGTGCCAGCAGCGCTATAGGGAGTGACTACACCTTC.